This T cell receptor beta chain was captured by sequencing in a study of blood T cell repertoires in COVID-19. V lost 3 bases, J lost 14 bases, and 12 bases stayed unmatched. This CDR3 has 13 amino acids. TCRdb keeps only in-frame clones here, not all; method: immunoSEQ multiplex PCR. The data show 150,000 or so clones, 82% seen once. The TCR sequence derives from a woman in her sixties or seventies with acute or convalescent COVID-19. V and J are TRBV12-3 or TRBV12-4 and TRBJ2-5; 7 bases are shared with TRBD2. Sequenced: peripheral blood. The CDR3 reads CASSFRGDSRGYF. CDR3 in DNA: TGTGCCAGCAGTTTTCGGGGGGACTCCCGGGGTTACTTC.